A single sample is the source of the 14 T cell receptor beta chains below, sequenced in a study of T-cell memory formation after mild COVID-19. One entry per CDR3 protein, called by TCRdb with MiXCR from the 5' RACE reads. Seen here are roughly 180,000 distinct CDR3 sequences, approximately 10% observed once, and the top ten hold roughly 3.8%. Sequenced sample: PBMCs or a T cell subset sorted from them (not recorded which). These receptors originate from a man between 18 and 29 years old who had mild COVID-19 (a few samples of this study predate the infection). Cell type and time point are not known.

The chain carries TRBV19 and TRBJ1-1; D gene ambiguous. The CDR3 consists of 14 residues. CDR1 is LNHDA and CDR2 is SQIVND in the germline V gene (reference sequence). With 7 bases removed from V and 2 bases from J, the gap between germline ends came to 14 bases. The CDR3: CASKGGHRNTEAFF. DNA of the CDR3: TGTGCCAGTAAGGGAGGGCACCGAAACACTGAAGCTTTCTTT.

This clonotype was counted many times. The chain carries TRBV3-1 and TRBJ1-5; no reliable D call. V lost 0 bases and J lost 7, with 10 bases in between. The length of the CDR3 is 14 residues. CDR1 LGHDT and CDR2 YNNKEL come from the germline V gene (reference sequence). As DNA, the CDR3 is TGTGCCAGCAGCCAAGAGGGAGCCGGGCAGCCCCAGCATTTT. Protein sequence: CASSQEGAGQPQHF.

This clonotype was observed a few times. The chain carries TRBV20-1 and TRBJ2-1, with D perhaps matching TRBD2 (6 bases). The V end lost 2 bases, the J end lost 7 bases, and 15 bases lay between the germline ends. This CDR3 spans 14 amino acids. The germline gives CDR1 DFQATT, CDR2 SNEGSKA (reference sequence). In DNA form, the CDR3 reads TGCAGTGCTAGACGAACCACTAGCATGAATGAGCAGTTCTTC. This encodes CSARRTTSMNEQFF.

This clonotype was picked up a small number of times. V gene TRBV6-2 or TRBV6-3 combines with J gene TRBJ2-2; a possible D gene is TRBD1 (6 bases). Trimming removed 6 bases from V and 1 base from J, with 12 bases in between. This CDR3 has 15 amino acids. Germline V CDR1 and CDR2: MNHEY, SVGEGT. The CDR3 loop reads CASSSRGLNTGELFF. CDR3 sequence (DNA): TGTGCCAGCAGCAGCAGGGGTCTGAACACCGGGGAGCTGTTTTTT.

This clonotype was detected ten times or more. CDR3 in DNA: TGTGCCAGCAGTCCTACAGCAGATACGCAGTATTTT. Its protein product is CASSPTADTQYF. J is TRBJ2-3 and V is TRBV6-5; unclear D gene. The CDR3 runs 12 residues. Trimming pared 5 bases from V and 4 bases from J, leaving 7 bases between. Germline CDR1 is MNHEY and CDR2 is SVGAGI.

This clonotype showed up just a few times. The chain links TRBV20-1 to TRBJ2-7; the match to TRBD2 covers 10 bases. V shed 0 bases, J shed 6 bases, and the junction held 5 bases outside the gene matches. CDR3 length: 14 residues. The V gene's germline CDR1 is DFQATT and CDR2 SNEGSKA (reference sequence). The CDR3 nucleotides read TGCAGTGCTAGAGAGGGGACTAGCGTTGTCGAGCAGTACGTC. Amino acid sequence: CSAREGTSVVEQYV.

The chain carries TRBV20-1 and TRBJ2-5; D remains unclear. This CDR3 is 12 amino acids long. Trimming pared 0 bases from V and 7 bases from J, leaving 9 bases between. From germline, CDR1 is DFQATT and CDR2 SNEGSKA (reference sequence). CDR3 region: CSARDPLATQYF. CDR3 bases: TGCAGTGCTAGAGATCCCTTAGCGACCCAGTACTTC.

The V call is TRBV12-3 or TRBV12-4, the J call TRBJ2-4; D is uncertain. CDR3 size: 14 residues. The V end lost 2 bases, the J end lost 12 bases, and 17 bases lay between the germline ends. The CDR3 is CASSLIIARTAQYF. The CDR3 DNA sequence: TGTGCCAGCAGTTTAATCATTGCTAGAACGGCTCAGTACTTC.

The chain employs TRBV20-1 and TRBJ1-2; 8 bases align to TRBD1. The J segment lost 4 bases and the V segment lost 0 bases, leaving 7 bases of the junction unmatched. Germline loops: CDR1 DFQATT, CDR2 SNEGSKA (reference sequence). This CDR3 has 15 residues. The CDR3 DNA reads as TGCAGTGCTAGAGATTCCCAGGGGGCCATCTATGGCTACACCTTC. Residues: CSARDSQGAIYGYTF.

The J gene is TRBJ2-7, the V gene TRBV9; D uncertain. Germline V CDR1 and CDR2: SGDLS, YYNGEE. The CDR3 runs 14 residues. V was trimmed by 1 base and J by 0 bases, leaving 8 bases between them. CDR3 coding DNA: TGTGCCAGCAGCGTATTAGATTCCTCCTACGAGCAGTACTTC. Residues: CASSVLDSSYEQYF.

This clonotype was observed many times. This chain links TRBV25-1 with TRBJ1-5, with 10 bases lining up with TRBD1. The CDR3 sequence is 16 residues long. V lost 3 bases to trimming and J lost 6 bases; unmatched junction nucleotides: 8. The V gene's germline CDR1 is MGHDK and CDR2 SYGVNS. The CDR3 DNA is TGTGCCAGCAGTGAGGGGGGACAGGGGATTAGTCAGCCCCAGCATTTT. Translating it yields CASSEGGQGISQPQHF.

The chain is built from TRBV21-1 and TRBJ1-5; the D call TRBD1 from the table was never checked on the DNA. TRBV21-1 is a recognized pseudogene. The CDR3 has 18 residues. The CDR3 DNA reads TGTGCCAGCAGCAAAGCGGGCGTTTTAGGACAGGGAAGACAGCCCCAGCATTTT. This encodes CASSKAGVLGQGRQPQHF.

This clonotype was observed a few times. V usage is TRBV2 and J usage is TRBJ2-1; D is unclear. Looked up from germline, CDR1 is SNHLY and CDR2 is FYNNEI. V dropped 8 bases and J dropped 1 base, with 6 bases sitting between them. The CDR3 is made up of 12 amino acids. The CDR3 reads CASGRSYNEQFF. The CDR3 DNA is TGTGCCAGCGGACGGTCCTACAATGAGCAGTTCTTC.

This clonotype was counted at least ten times. The genes are TRBV7-2 and TRBJ2-3, with 7 bases matching TRBD2. Germline trimming cut 4 bases from V and 1 base from J; bases unmatched to any gene: 5. The CDR3 has 15 residues. Germline assignment: CDR1 SGHTA and CDR2 FQGNSA. This chain's CDR3 is CASSSLGGGTDTQYF. The DNA of the CDR3 is TGTGCCAGCAGCTCCCTGGGGGGGGGCACAGATACGCAGTATTTT.